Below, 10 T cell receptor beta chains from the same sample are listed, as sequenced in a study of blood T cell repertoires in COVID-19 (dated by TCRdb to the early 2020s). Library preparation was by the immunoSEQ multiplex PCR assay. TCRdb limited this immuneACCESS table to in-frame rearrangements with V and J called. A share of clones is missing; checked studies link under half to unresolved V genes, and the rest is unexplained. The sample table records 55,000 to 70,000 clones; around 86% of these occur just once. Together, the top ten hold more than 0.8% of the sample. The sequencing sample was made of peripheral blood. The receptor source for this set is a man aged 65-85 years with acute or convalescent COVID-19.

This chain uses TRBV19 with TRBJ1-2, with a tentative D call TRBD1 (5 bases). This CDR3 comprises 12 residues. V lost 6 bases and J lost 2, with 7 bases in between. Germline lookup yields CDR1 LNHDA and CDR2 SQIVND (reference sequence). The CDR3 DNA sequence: TGTGCCAGTAGGGCAGGGAACTATGGCTACACCTTC. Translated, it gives CASRAGNYGYTF. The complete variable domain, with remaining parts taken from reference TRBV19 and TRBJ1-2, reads DGGITQSPKYLFRKEGQNVTLSCEQNLNHDAMYWYRQDPGQGLRLIYYSQIVNDFQKGDIAEGYSVSREKKESFPLTVTSAQKNPTAFYLCASRAGNYGYTFGSGTRLTVV.

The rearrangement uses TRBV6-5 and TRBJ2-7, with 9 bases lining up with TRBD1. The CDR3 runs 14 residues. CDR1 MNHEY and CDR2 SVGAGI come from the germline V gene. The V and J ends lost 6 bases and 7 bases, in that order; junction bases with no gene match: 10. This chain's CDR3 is CASSPRDRVWEQYF. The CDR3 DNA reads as TGTGCCAGCAGCCCAAGGGACAGGGTGTGGGAGCAGTACTTC.

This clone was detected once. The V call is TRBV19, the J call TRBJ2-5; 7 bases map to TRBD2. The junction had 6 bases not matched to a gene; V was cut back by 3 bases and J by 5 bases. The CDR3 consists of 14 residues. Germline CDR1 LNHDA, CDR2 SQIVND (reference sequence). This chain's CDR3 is CASSIGTTLETQYF. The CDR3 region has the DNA TGTGCCAGTAGTATCGGGACTACTTTGGAGACCCAGTACTTC.

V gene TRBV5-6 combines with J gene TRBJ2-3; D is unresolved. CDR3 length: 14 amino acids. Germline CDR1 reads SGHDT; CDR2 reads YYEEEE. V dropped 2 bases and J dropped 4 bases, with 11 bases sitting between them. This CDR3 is CASSFRVTSDTQYF. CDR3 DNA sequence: TGTGCCAGCAGCTTCCGGGTAACCTCAGATACGCAGTATTTT.

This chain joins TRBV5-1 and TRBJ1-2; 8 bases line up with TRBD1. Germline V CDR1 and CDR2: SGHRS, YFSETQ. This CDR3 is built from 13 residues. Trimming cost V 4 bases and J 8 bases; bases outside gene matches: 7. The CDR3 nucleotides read TGCGCCAGCAGCGAGGACAGGGTTGGGGGCTACACCTTC. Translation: CASSEDRVGGYTF.

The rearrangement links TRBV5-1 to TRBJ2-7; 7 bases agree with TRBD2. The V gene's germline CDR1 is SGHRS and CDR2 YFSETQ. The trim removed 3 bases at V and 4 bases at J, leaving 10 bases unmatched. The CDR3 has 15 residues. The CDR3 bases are TGCGCCAGCAGCTCGGGGGGTCGCTCAATGTACGAGCAGTACTTC. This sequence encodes CASSSGGRSMYEQYF.

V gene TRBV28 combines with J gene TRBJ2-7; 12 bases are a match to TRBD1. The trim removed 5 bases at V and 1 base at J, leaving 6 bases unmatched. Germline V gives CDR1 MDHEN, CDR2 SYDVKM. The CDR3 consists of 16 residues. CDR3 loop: CASSAPGQGASYEQYF. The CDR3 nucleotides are TGTGCCAGCAGTGCTCCGGGACAGGGGGCATCCTACGAGCAGTACTTC.

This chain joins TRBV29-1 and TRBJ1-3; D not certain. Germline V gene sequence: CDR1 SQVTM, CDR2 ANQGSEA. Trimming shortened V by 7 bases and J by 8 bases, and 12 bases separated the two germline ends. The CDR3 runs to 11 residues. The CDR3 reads CSAAERDTIYF. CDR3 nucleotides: TGCAGCGCCGCCGAGAGGGACACCATATATTTT.

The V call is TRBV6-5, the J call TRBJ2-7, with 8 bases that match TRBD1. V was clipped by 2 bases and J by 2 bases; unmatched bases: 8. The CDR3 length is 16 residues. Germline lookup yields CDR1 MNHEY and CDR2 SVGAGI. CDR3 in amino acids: CASSYLAGDRPYEQYF. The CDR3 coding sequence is TGTGCCAGCAGTTACCTGGCAGGGGACAGGCCCTACGAGCAGTACTTC.

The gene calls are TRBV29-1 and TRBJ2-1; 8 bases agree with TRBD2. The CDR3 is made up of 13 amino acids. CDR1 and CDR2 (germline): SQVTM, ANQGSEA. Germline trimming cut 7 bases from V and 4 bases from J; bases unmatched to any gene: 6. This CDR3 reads CSGTSYIYNEQFF. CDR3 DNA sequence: TGCAGCGGGACTAGCTATATTTACAATGAGCAGTTCTTC.